Listed below are T cell receptor beta chains from one sample, sequenced in a study of cytomegalovirus exposure and HLA in healthy donors. The method was immunoSEQ multiplex PCR; TCRdb's version includes in-frame clones alone and lacks a portion of them. Of about 110,000 clones in the sample, just over 15% were seen once. Specimen: PBMCs. The receptor set was obtained from a woman aged 18 to 35 in good health and CMV-seronegative. The CDR3 runs from the conserved cysteine through the conserved F or W. The D gene is left open where the match is weak. Size values are once, few and many counts, or a class for expanded clones, and some rows have none.

12 | TRBJ1-1 | . | TRBV7-9 | . | TGTGCCAGCGACGGGAGCGGCACTGAAGCTTTCTTT | CASDGSGTEAFF
14 | TRBJ2-7 | TRBD2 | TRBV4-2 | . | TGTGCCAGCAGCTTTGGGACTAGCTCCTACGAGCAGTACTTC | CASSFGTSSYEQYF
13 | TRBJ2-7 | . | TRBV5-4 | few | TGTGCCAGCAGCCCTAGTGGAGCCTACGAGCAGTACTTC | CASSPSGAYEQYF
14 | TRBJ1-4 | TRBD1 | TRBV27 | . | TGTGCCAGCAGTCCGACAGGGTTTCCTGAAAAACTGTTTTTT | CASSPTGFPEKLFF
15 | TRBJ1-4 | . | TRBV9 | . | TGTGCCAGCAGCGGGGGGGGTGGGTCTAATGAAAAACTGTTTTTT | CASSGGGGSNEKLFF
11 | TRBJ2-7 | . | TRBV2 | few | TGTGCCAGCAAGGCGGACTACGAGCAGTACTTC | CASKADYEQYF
15 | TRBJ1-3 | . | TRBV11-2 | few | TGTGCCAGCAGCAAAGGGAGCAGCTCTGGAAACACCATATATTTT | CASSKGSSSGNTIYF
14 | TRBJ2-3 | TRBD2 | TRBV30 | . | TGTGCCTGGAGTCCGGGACTAGCGTCAGATACGCAGTATTTT | CAWSPGLASDTQYF
11 | TRBJ2-3 | . | TRBV7-2 | . | TGTGCCAGCAGCTTAAAGGAGGTCCAGTATTTT | CASSLKEVQYF
15 | TRBJ1-1 | TRBD1 | TRBV19 | few | TGTGCCAGTAGTTGGCGGACAGGGGAGGGAACTGAAGCTTTCTTT | CASSWRTGEGTEAFF
16 | TRBJ2-7 | TRBD2 | TRBV14 | . | TGTGCCAGCAGTCCCGGGACTAGCGGGATAGCCTACGAGCAGTACTTC | CASSPGTSGIAYEQYF
16 | TRBJ2-7 | . | TRBV6-1 | . | TGTGCCAGCAGTGACCTCGCATTAGCTTCCGCCTACGAGCAGTACTTC | CASSDLALASAYEQYF
15 | TRBJ2-7 | TRBD2 | TRBV5-4 | few | TGTGCCAGCAGCCGGCAGGGACTAGCCCACTACGAGCAGTACTTC | CASSRQGLAHYEQYF
18 | TRBJ2-2 | TRBD1 | TRBV5-4 | . | TGTGCCAGCAGCTCCCTAACCCGGACAGGGGGTAGCGCCGGGGAGCTGTTTTTT | CASSSLTRTGGSAGELFF
16 | TRBJ2-2 | . | TRBV6-5 | . | TGTGCCAGCAGTTACCCTTCGACAGGAGCCGCGGGGGAGCTGTTTTTT | CASSYPSTGAAGELFF
13 | TRBJ1-5 | TRBD1 | TRBV28 | . | TGTGCCAGCAGTTTATCCTACAGGGACAGGGGCAATTTT | CASSLSYRDRGNF
14 | TRBJ2-7 | . | TRBV29-1 | few | TGCAGCGTGAGGGGGGGCCCGGGTGGCCACGAGCAGTACTTC | CSVRGGPGGHEQYF
14 | TRBJ2-3 | . | TRBV19 | few | TGTGCCAGTAGTATGGGGGGAGAGGGCGATACGCAGTATTTT | CASSMGGEGDTQYF
16 | TRBJ2-3 | TRBD2 | TRBV9 | few | TGTGCCAGCAGCACGTCGCTAGCGGGAGGTACAGATACGCAGTATTTT | CASSTSLAGGTDTQYF
13 | TRBJ2-2 | . | TRBV7-9 | . | TGTGCCAGCACCGGCGGCGGGTCCGGGGAGCTGTTTTTT | CASTGGGSGELFF
14 | TRBJ1-2 | . | TRBV6-6 | . | TGTGCCAGCACTCTAGAGGGGACGGGGAGGGGCTACACCTTC | CASTLEGTGRGYTF
14 | TRBJ2-7 | TRBD2 | TRBV15 | few | TGTGCCACCAGCGCGGATAGCGGGGCTTACGAGCAGTACTTC | CATSADSGAYEQYF
16 | TRBJ1-1 | . | TRBV30 | few | TGTGCCTGGAGTGTAGCTGGGGGACACCTGAACACTGAAGCTTTCTTT | CAWSVAGGHLNTEAFF
17 | TRBJ1-6 | TRBD1 | TRBV9 | . | TGTGCCAGCAGCGTAGCGGACGGGGGTGGACAGGGCAGGGCCCTCCACTTT | CASSVADGGGQGRALHF
14 | TRBJ1-2 | . | TRBV5-4 | few | TGTGCCAGCAGCTTGGACAGTCCTAACTATGGCTACACCTTC | CASSLDSPNYGYTF
13 | TRBJ1-1 | . | TRBV7-2 | few | TGTGCCAGCAGCTTAGGCAGGAAGACTGAAGCTTTCTTT | CASSLGRKTEAFF
17 | TRBJ1-6 | . | TRBV21-1 | . | TGTGCCAGCAGCAAAGCCCAGGGGGCGCGAAGTAGCGAACCCCTCCACTTT | CASSKAQGARSSEPLHF
16 | TRBJ2-7 | TRBD1 | TRBV6-1 | few | TGTGCCAGCAGTGAAACCCCTGGACAGGGATGGGCCGAGCAGTACTTC | CASSETPGQGWAEQYF
14 | TRBJ2-7 | TRBD1 | TRBV7-2 | few | TGTGCCAGCAGCCGGGACAGGGCTTCCTACGAGCAGTACTTC | CASSRDRASYEQYF